These 32 T cell receptor beta chains were all obtained from the same sample, sequenced in a study of blood T cell repertoires in COVID-19. Generated by immunoSEQ multiplex PCR, the TCRdb table keeps only in-frame clones and is missing some. The table has tens of thousands of clones, 85% to 90% seen once. The sequenced sample was peripheral blood. All receptors derive from a woman aged 55-70 years with COVID-19, enrolled during active disease.

The J gene is TRBJ1-4, the V gene TRBV6-5; no firm D call. This CDR3 comprises 11 residues. Germline CDR1 reads MNHEY; CDR2 reads SVGAGI. Deletions cut 4 bases from V and 7 bases from J, with 4 bases between. CDR3 amino acids: CASSSGEKLFF. The CDR3, as DNA: TGTGCCAGCAGTTCCGGTGAAAAACTGTTTTTT.

The rearrangement uses TRBV7-8 and TRBJ1-2, with D possibly TRBD1 on 6 matching bases. The CDR3 loop spans 16 amino acids. V was cut by 4 bases and J by 4 bases, with 19 bases left in between. Germline V CDR1 and CDR2: SGHVS, FQNEAQ. CDR3 amino acids: CASSSTLQGLGYGYTF. DNA for the CDR3: TGTGCCAGCAGCTCTACACTACAGGGTCTCGGCTATGGCTACACCTTC.

The V call is TRBV7-9, the J call TRBJ1-3, with D possibly TRBD1 on 6 matching bases. The CDR3 contains 16 residues. V lost 5 bases and J lost 2, with 16 bases in between. CDR1 and CDR2 (germline): SEHNR, FQNEAQ (reference sequence). Written as DNA, the CDR3 is TGTGCCAGCAGCCCAATGACAGGAGTGGCTGGAAACACCATATATTTT. Translating it yields CASSPMTGVAGNTIYF.

A few counts support this clone. The chain has TRBV5-4 and TRBJ1-2; D ambiguous. V lost 1 base, J lost 7 bases, and 17 bases lay in between. This CDR3 is 15 amino acids long. Germline CDR1 reads SGHNT; CDR2 reads YYREEE (reference sequence). The CDR3: CASSLPSDGRLGYTF. The CDR3 nucleotides are TGTGCCAGCAGCTTGCCGAGCGATGGGAGGCTTGGCTACACCTTC.

The chain is built from TRBV18 and TRBJ1-5; D is ambiguous. The CDR3 totals 14 residues. From germline, CDR1 is KGHSH and CDR2 LQKENI. Trimming pared 3 bases from V and 2 bases from J, leaving 8 bases between. CDR3 loop: CASSPDTGNQPQHF. In DNA form, the CDR3 reads TGTGCCAGCTCACCCGACACGGGCAATCAGCCCCAGCATTTT.

CDR3 region: CASSRTGHLYEQYF. The CDR3 nucleotides are TGTGCCAGCAGCCGGACAGGACATTTGTACGAGCAGTACTTC. The V gene is TRBV6-5, the J gene TRBJ2-7; 7 nucleotides match TRBD1. Germline values: CDR1 MNHEY, CDR2 SVGAGI. J was trimmed by 4 bases and V by 6 bases; bases with no gene match: 9. This CDR3 contains 14 residues.

The chain couples TRBV29-1 to TRBJ2-1, with a possible D match to TRBD2 (6 bases). Trimming took off 3 bases at V and 5 bases at J, with 17 bases between the two ends. In germline, CDR1 is SQVTM, CDR2 ANQGSEA. The CDR3 loop spans 15 amino acids. CDR3 sequence (DNA): TGCAGCGTTGACGGGGACTCCTCCCTCCACAATGAGCAGTTCTTC. This sequence encodes CSVDGDSSLHNEQFF.

This chain connects TRBV6-4 to TRBJ2-2; 7 positions agree with TRBD1. CDR3 size: 15 residues. The ends lost 6 bases at V and 3 bases at J; junction bases unmatched: 7. CDR1 MRHNA and CDR2 SNTAGT come from the germline V gene. CDR3 nucleotides: TGTGCCAGCAGCGCTGGGACAGCGGACACCGGGGAGCTGTTTTTT. Translated, it gives CASSAGTADTGELFF.

The chain recombines TRBV9 with TRBJ2-4, with 8 positions matching TRBD2. Per the germline V gene, CDR1 is SGDLS and CDR2 is YYNGEE. The ends lost 0 bases at V and 0 bases at J; junction bases unmatched: 11. CDR3 length: 19 residues. CDR3 region: CASSVGSSGPTLAKNIQYF. The CDR3 nucleotides read TGTGCCAGCAGCGTAGGGTCTAGCGGGCCTACCCTAGCCAAAAACATTCAGTACTTC.

This rearrangement joins TRBV2 to TRBJ2-6, with D possibly being TRBD2 (6 bases). The V end was cut by 7 bases, the J end by 1 base, with 14 bases between. Per the germline V gene, CDR1 is SNHLY and CDR2 is FYNNEI. There are 16 residues in the CDR3. DNA for the CDR3: TGTGCCAGCATCTTACGGGGGAGATCTGGGGCCAACGTCCTGACTTTC. The encoded protein is CASILRGRSGANVLTF.

This clone appeared a single time. The J gene is TRBJ2-2, the V gene TRBV7-9; weak D call: TRBD1 (5 bases). The length of the CDR3 is 15 residues. CDR1 is SEHNR, CDR2 FQNEAQ, per germline (reference sequence). Trimming cost V 5 bases and J 0 bases, with 10 bases left between them. Here the CDR3 DNA reads TGTGCCAGCAGCGTTAGACAGACGAACACCGGGGAGCTGTTTTTT. Protein sequence: CASSVRQTNTGELFF.

The rearrangement links TRBV19 to TRBJ1-2; the D gene is possibly TRBD1 (6 bases). The CDR3 totals 12 residues. V lost 10 bases and J 5 bases, leaving 14 bases between the germline ends. CDR1 LNHDA and CDR2 SQIVND come from the germline V gene (reference sequence). Here the CDR3 reads CATHDRLYGYTF. CDR3 nucleotide sequence: TGTGCCACCCACGACAGGTTATATGGCTACACCTTC.

V is TRBV5-8 and J is TRBJ2-5; weak D call: TRBD1 (6 bases). Germline V CDR1 and CDR2: SGHTS, YDEGEE. Trimming pared 6 bases from V and 2 bases from J, leaving 20 bases between. The CDR3 runs 16 residues. The CDR3: CASIPARQARQETQYF. DNA of the CDR3: TGTGCCAGCATCCCAGCAAGACAGGCCCGTCAAGAGACCCAGTACTTC.

This chain uses TRBV19 with TRBJ2-7; D unresolved. V lost 1 base to trimming and J lost 4 bases, with 8 bases between them. Germline V gene sequence: CDR1 LNHDA, CDR2 SQIVND (reference sequence). The CDR3 is 13 amino acids. DNA for the CDR3: TGTGCCAGTAGTATAGCCCTGGCATACGAGCAGTACTTC. It codes for CASSIALAYEQYF. Using reference TRBV19 and TRBJ2-7 for the parts outside the CDR3, the full variable domain is DGGITQSPKYLFRKEGQNVTLSCEQNLNHDAMYWYRQDPGQGLRLIYYSQIVNDFQKGDIAEGYSVSREKKESFPLTVTSAQKNPTAFYLCASSIALAYEQYFGPGTRLTVT.

The chain joins TRBV27 to TRBJ2-7; no clear D gene. CDR3 length: 14 amino acids. V was shortened by 3 bases and J by 0 bases, with 9 bases between the two germline ends. CDR1 and CDR2 (germline): MNHEY, SMNVEV (reference sequence). The CDR3 spells CASSFLTRSYEQYF. In DNA form, the CDR3 reads TGTGCCAGCAGTTTCTTGACACGCTCCTACGAGCAGTACTTC.

This clone occurred once. This chain connects TRBV2 to TRBJ1-4; D might be TRBD1 (6 bases). This CDR3 spans 15 amino acids. Germline loops: CDR1 SNHLY, CDR2 FYNNEI. V was shortened by 6 bases and J by 4 bases, with 15 bases between the two germline ends. The CDR3 nucleotides are TGTGCCAGCAGCGGAGGACAGCAGATTAATGAAAAACTGTTTTTT. It codes for CASSGGQQINEKLFF.

The V gene is TRBV2, the J gene TRBJ1-2; 7 positions match TRBD1. CDR1 and CDR2 from the germline V gene are SNHLY and FYNNEI. J gave up 8 bases and V 6 bases, and 12 bases lay outside the gene matches. The CDR3 contains 14 residues. The CDR3, as DNA: TGTGCCAGCAGCCGGAAACAGGGGAACGCGGGCTACACCTTC. Translation: CASSRKQGNAGYTF.

The chain couples TRBV3-1 (or the pseudogene TRBV3-2) to TRBJ1-5, with unresolved D. The CDR3 has 14 amino acids. Trimming left V 2 bases short and J 7 bases short, with 12 bases between. In germline, CDR1 is LGHDT, CDR2 YNNKEL (reference sequence). The CDR3 spells CASSQSTSGQPQHF. The DNA of the CDR3 is TGTGCCAGCAGCCAATCGACCTCCGGGCAGCCCCAGCATTTT.

As DNA, the CDR3 is TGCGCCAGCAGCTTGGATGGACTAGCGGGAGTCGGGGAGCTGTTTTTT. It codes for CASSLDGLAGVGELFF. This sequence joins TRBV5-1 and TRBJ2-2, with 13 bases lining up with TRBD2. The CDR3 extends over 16 amino acids. Germline V gene lookup returns CDR1 SGHRS and CDR2 YFSETQ. The V and J ends lost 0 bases and 7 bases, in that order; junction bases with no gene match: 3.

This clone has only a few counts. The genes are TRBV3-1 (or the pseudogene TRBV3-2) and TRBJ1-5; 8 bases match TRBD1. V dropped 4 bases and J dropped 7; count of bases not matched to a gene: 6. This CDR3 is built from 14 residues. The V gene's germline CDR1 is LGHDT and CDR2 YNNKEL (reference sequence). The CDR3 region has the DNA TGTGCCAGCAGCCCGGACAGGGTTGACCAGCCCCAGCATTTT. Translated, it gives CASSPDRVDQPQHF.

The chain links TRBV3-1 (or the pseudogene TRBV3-2) to TRBJ1-1; tentatively, D is TRBD1 (6 bases). V lost 2 bases and J 5 bases, leaving 15 bases between the germline ends. This CDR3 has 15 residues. Germline values: CDR1 LGHDT, CDR2 YNNKEL (reference sequence). DNA for the CDR3: TGTGCCAGCAGCCAATTTGGTTGGGGGCTGACTGAAGCTTTCTTT. Translated, it gives CASSQFGWGLTEAFF.

The CDR3 here is CASSDQGRLVEKLFF. CDR3 DNA sequence: TGTGCCAGCAGTGATCAGGGGCGCTTGGTTGAAAAACTGTTTTTT. The genes are TRBV2 and TRBJ1-4; TRBD1 might be the D (6 bases). CDR3 length: 15 residues. Between the trimmed V and J ends, which lost 3 bases and 7 bases, there was a span of 15 bases. Germline V lookup: CDR1 SNHLY, CDR2 FYNNEI. Complete variable domain (other parts from reference TRBV2 and TRBJ1-4): EPEVTQTPSHQVTQMGQEVILRCVPISNHLYFYWYRQILGQKVEFLVSFYNNEISEKSEIFDDQFSVERPDGSNFTLKIRSTKLEDSAMYFCASSDQGRLVEKLFFGSGTQLSVL.

This chain uses TRBV30 with TRBJ1-4, with no clear D. V lost 2 bases and J lost 4, with 14 bases in between. The germline gives CDR1 GTSNPN, CDR2 SVGIG (reference sequence). The CDR3 sequence is 15 residues long. CDR3 sequence reads: CAWSRTTGYNEKLFF. CDR3 bases: TGTGCCTGGAGTAGAACGACTGGGTATAATGAAAAACTGTTTTTT.

V is TRBV6-1 and J is TRBJ1-5; the match to TRBD1 covers 7 bases. The CDR3 totals 16 residues. Per the germline V gene, CDR1 is MNHNS and CDR2 is SASEGT. With 1 base clipped from V and 4 bases from J, the junction kept 7 bases outside the gene matches. The CDR3 protein is CASSEVGRGVNQPQHF. The CDR3 DNA reads as TGTGCCAGCAGTGAAGTCGGCAGGGGGGTGAATCAGCCCCAGCATTTT.

The chain couples TRBV7-6 to TRBJ1-1, with unresolved D. Trimming left V 5 bases short and J 5 bases short, with 12 bases between. This CDR3 comprises 13 residues. Per germline, CDR1 SGHVS and CDR2 FNYEAQ. Here the CDR3 DNA reads TGTGCCAGCAGCCTTTACGAGGCAACTGAAGCTTTCTTT. Protein sequence: CASSLYEATEAFF.

The chain combines TRBV2 with TRBJ2-1; 8 nucleotides match TRBD2. Per germline, CDR1 SNHLY and CDR2 FYNNEI. Losses at the gene ends were 8 bases for V and 7 bases for J; bases not matched to a gene: 13. CDR3 length: 15 residues. CDR3 sequence: CASQKLGAGGNEQFF. DNA of the CDR3: TGTGCCAGCCAGAAATTAGGCGCGGGAGGTAATGAGCAGTTCTTC.

This clone was observed a single time. The chain has TRBV2 and TRBJ1-4; D possibly corresponds to TRBD1 (5 bases). The germline V gene has CDR1 SNHLY and CDR2 FYNNEI. The CDR3 runs 15 residues. Trimming cost V 6 bases and J 0 bases, with 11 bases left between them. CDR3 in amino acids: CASRGTVSTNEKLFF. CDR3 in DNA: TGTGCCAGCAGAGGGACTGTTTCAACTAATGAAAAACTGTTTTTT.

Here the CDR3 reads CASSQTTGSPDGYTF. CDR3 nucleotide sequence: TGTGCCAGCAGCCAAACGACAGGTTCTCCCGATGGCTACACCTTC. J is TRBJ1-2 and V is TRBV5-4; tentative D call: TRBD1 (6 bases). This CDR3 comprises 15 residues. Trimming shortened V by 4 bases and J by 6 bases, and 19 bases separated the two germline ends. The germline CDR1 and CDR2 sequences are SGHNT and YYREEE (reference sequence). The full variable domain, with the rest looked up from reference TRBV5-4 and TRBJ1-2, is ETGVTQSPTHLIKTRGQQVTLRCSSQSGHNTVSWYQQALGQGPQFIFQYYREEENGRGNFPPRFSGLQFPNYSSELNVNALELDDSALYLCASSQTTGSPDGYTFGSGTRLTVV.

A single count supports this clone. The chain combines TRBV3-1 (or the pseudogene TRBV3-2) with TRBJ1-2; no clear D. CDR3 size: 13 residues. The germline V and J ends were trimmed by 4 bases and 7 bases, with 13 bases remaining between them. Germline loops: CDR1 LGHDT, CDR2 YNNKEL (reference sequence). This chain's CDR3 is CASSRREGAGYTF. The CDR3 nucleotides read TGTGCCAGCAGCCGGAGGGAGGGTGCTGGCTACACCTTC.

CDR3: CASSPGFPYEQYF. The CDR3 DNA reads as TGTGCCAGCAGCCCCGGGTTTCCCTACGAGCAGTACTTC. The rearrangement joins TRBV7-2 to TRBJ2-7; D is uncertain. Trimming cost V 5 bases and J 2 bases, with 10 bases left between them. The CDR3 length is 13 residues. CDR1 and CDR2 (germline): SGHTA, FQGNSA.

The V gene is TRBV4-2, the J gene TRBJ2-7; TRBD2 matches 10 bases. The junction had 11 bases not matched to a gene; V was cut back by 4 bases and J by 5 bases. Germline CDR1 is LGHNA and CDR2 is YNFKEQ. The CDR3 extends over 16 amino acids. The CDR3 DNA is TGTGCCAGCAGCCTAAAGTTAGCGGGAGGACCCGACGAGCAGTACTTC. It yields the protein CASSLKLAGGPDEQYF.

The rearrangement links TRBV6-5 to TRBJ1-5, with TRBD1 matching over 7 bases. Germline-derived CDR1 and CDR2 are MNHEY and SVGAGI. This CDR3 contains 14 residues. V shed 4 bases and J 2 bases; nucleotides not matched to a gene: 2. CDR3 in amino acids: CASSSGTGNQPQHF. The CDR3 bases are TGTGCCAGCAGTTCCGGGACAGGCAATCAGCCCCAGCATTTT.